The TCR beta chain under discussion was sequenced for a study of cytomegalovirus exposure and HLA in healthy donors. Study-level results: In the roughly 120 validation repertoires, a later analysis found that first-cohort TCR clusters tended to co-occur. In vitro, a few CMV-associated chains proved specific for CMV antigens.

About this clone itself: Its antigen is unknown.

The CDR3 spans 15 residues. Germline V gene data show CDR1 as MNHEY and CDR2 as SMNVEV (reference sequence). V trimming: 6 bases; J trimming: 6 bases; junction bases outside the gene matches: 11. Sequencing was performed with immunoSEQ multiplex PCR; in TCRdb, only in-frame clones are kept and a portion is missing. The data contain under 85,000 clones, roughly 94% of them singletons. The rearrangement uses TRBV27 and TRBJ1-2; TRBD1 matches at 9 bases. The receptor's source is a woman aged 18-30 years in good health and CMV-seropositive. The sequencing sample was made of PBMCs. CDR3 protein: CASRSPWTGVDGYTF. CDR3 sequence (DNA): TGTGCCAGCAGATCTCCATGGACAGGGGTGGATGGCTACACCTTC.